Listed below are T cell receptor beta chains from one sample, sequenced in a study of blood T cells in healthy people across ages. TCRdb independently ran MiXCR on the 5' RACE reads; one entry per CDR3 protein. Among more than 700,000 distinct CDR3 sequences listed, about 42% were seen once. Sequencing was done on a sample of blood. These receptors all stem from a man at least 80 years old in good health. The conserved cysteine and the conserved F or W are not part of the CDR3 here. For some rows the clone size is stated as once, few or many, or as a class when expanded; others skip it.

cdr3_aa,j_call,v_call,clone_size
ASADYEQY,NA,TRBV6-1,few
SARDQERPINSPLH,TRBJ1-6,TRBV20-1,NA
ASSFQRGGATDTEY,TRBJ2-3,TRBV12-3/TRBV12-4,NA
ATSGGTGKETQY,TRBJ2-5,TRBV24-1,few
AISHPDRDYQPQH,TRBJ1-5,TRBV10-3,NA
SALAGVRQPQH,TRBJ1-5,TRBV20-1,NA
ASSPSRVAKNIQY,TRBJ2-4,TRBV28,NA
ASSLGTRTGTYEQY,NA,TRBV5-1,NA
ASRWTSQETQY,TRBJ2-5,TRBV7-2,NA
SASPSTSSLYEQY,TRBJ2-7,TRBV20-1,many
ASSEAGTSGTQY,TRBJ2-3,TRBV10-2,NA
ASSLDRLASNNEQF,TRBJ2-1,TRBV5-1,NA
ASSFVWDLSSYEQY,TRBJ2-7,TRBV5-5,many
ASSQGLAGERSNEQF,TRBJ2-1,TRBV18,few
SARVAGTLAGELF,TRBJ2-2,TRBV20-1,NA
ASSLASSYRGLKNTEAF,TRBJ1-1,TRBV5-1,NA
ATSRGKETQY,TRBJ2-5,TRBV15,NA
ASSGPQGLGELF,TRBJ2-2,TRBV9,NA
ASSARSGGRGYEQY,TRBJ2-7,TRBV5-1,few
SAADSGTDTQY,TRBJ2-3,TRBV20-1,few
ASSVSPGQRAEQY,TRBJ2-7,TRBV11-3,NA
ASSLAQTRQSSYNEQF,TRBJ2-1,TRBV7-8,once
ASSQEREQY,NA,TRBV3-1,NA
ASSGGGVREQY,TRBJ2-7,TRBV9,NA
SARAPGLLEKLF,TRBJ1-4,TRBV20-1,few
ASSQGGSGAGTDMQY,TRBJ2-3,TRBV12-3/TRBV12-4,NA
ATVGRGESYEQY,TRBJ2-7,TRBV7-8,NA
ASSPRGGRDDSPPH,TRBJ1-6,TRBV5-4,NA